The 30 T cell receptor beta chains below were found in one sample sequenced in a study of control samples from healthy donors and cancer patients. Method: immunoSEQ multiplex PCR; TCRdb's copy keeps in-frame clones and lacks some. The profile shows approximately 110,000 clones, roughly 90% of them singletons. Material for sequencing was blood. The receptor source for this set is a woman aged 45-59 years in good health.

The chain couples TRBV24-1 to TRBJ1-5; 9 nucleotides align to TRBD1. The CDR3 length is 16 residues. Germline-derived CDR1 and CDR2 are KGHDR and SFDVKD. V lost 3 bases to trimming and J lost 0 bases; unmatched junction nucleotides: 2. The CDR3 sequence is CATSDAGQGSNQPQHF. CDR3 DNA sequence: TGTGCCACCAGTGATGCGGGACAGGGTAGCAATCAGCCCCAGCATTTT.

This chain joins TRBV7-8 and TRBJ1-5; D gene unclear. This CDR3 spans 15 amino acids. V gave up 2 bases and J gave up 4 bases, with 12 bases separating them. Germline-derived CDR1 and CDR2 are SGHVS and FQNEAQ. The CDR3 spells CASSLPGNLNQPQHF. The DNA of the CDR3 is TGTGCCAGCAGCTTACCGGGTAACCTGAATCAGCCCCAGCATTTT. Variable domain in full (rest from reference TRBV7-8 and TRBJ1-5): GAGVSQSPRYKVAKRGQDVALRCDPISGHVSLFWYQQALGQGPEFLTYFQNEAQLDKSGLPSDRFFAERPEGSVSTLKIQRTQQEDSAVYLCASSLPGNLNQPQHFGDGTRLSIL.

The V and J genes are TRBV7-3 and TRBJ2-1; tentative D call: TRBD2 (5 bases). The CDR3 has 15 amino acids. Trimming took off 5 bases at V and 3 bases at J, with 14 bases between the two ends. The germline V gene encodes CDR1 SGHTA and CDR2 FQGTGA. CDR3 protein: CASSEESGRYNEQFF. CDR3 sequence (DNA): TGTGCCAGCAGCGAGGAGAGCGGCCGCTACAATGAGCAGTTCTTC.

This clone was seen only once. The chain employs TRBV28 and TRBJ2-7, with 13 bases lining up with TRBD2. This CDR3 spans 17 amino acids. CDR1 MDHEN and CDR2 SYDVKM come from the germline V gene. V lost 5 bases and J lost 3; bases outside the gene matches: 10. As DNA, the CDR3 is TGTGCCAGCAGTCCACCGGGACTAGCGGGGAGTTACTACGAGCAGTACGTC. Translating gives CASSPPGLAGSYYEQYV.

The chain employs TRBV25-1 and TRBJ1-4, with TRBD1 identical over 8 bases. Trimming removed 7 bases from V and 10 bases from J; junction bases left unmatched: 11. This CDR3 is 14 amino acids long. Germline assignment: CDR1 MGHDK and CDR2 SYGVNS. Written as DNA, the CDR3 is TGTGCCAGCATGAACGGACAGGGCCTAGCAAAACTGTTTTTT. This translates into CASMNGQGLAKLFF. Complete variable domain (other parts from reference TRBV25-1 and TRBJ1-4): EADIYQTPRYLVIGTGKKITLECSQTMGHDKMYWYQQDPGMELHLIHYSYGVNSTEKGDLSSESTVSRIRTEHFPLTLESARPSHTSQYLCASMNGQGLAKLFFGSGTQLSVL.

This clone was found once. CDR3 amino acids: CASSVQRGLDEQFF. CDR3 nucleotides: TGTGCCAGCAGCGTCCAGCGGGGGTTGGATGAGCAGTTCTTC. This chain connects TRBV7-2 to TRBJ2-1; 8 positions agree with TRBD2. J was trimmed by 8 bases and V by 5 bases; bases with no gene match: 8. The CDR3 is 14 amino acids. Germline V gives CDR1 SGHTA, CDR2 FQGNSA. Together with reference TRBV7-2 and TRBJ2-1, the CDR3 gives the full variable domain: GAGVSQSPSNKVTEKGKDVELRCDPISGHTALYWYRQSLGQGLEFLIYFQGNSAPDKSGLPSDRFSAERTGGSVSTLTIQRTQQEDSAVYLCASSVQRGLDEQFFGPGTRLTVL.

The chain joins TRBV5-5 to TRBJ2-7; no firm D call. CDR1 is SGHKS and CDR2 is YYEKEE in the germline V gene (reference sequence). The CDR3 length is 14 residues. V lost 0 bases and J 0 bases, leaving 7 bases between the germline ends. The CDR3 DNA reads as TGTGCCAGCAGCTTGGCACAGTTCTCCTACGAGCAGTACGTC. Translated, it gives CASSLAQFSYEQYV.

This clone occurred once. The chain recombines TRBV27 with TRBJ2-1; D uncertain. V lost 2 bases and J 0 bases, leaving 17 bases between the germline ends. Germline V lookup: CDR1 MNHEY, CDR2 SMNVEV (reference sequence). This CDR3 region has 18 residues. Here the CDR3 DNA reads TGTGCCAGCAGTTTACTTCTCCCGGCGGTTAGCTCCTACAATGAGCAGTTCTTC. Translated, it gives CASSLLLPAVSSYNEQFF.

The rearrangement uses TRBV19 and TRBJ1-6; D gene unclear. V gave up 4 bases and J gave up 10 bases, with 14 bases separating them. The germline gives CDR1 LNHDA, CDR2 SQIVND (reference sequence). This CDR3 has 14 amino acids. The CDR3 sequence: CASSSSGPGSPLHF. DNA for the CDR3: TGTGCCAGTAGTAGCAGTGGCCCCGGGTCACCCCTCCACTTT.

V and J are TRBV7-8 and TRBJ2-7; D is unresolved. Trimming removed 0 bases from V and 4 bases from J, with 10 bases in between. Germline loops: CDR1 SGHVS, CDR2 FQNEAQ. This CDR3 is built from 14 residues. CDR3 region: CASSLALGAYEQYV. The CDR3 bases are TGTGCCAGCAGCTTAGCGCTCGGTGCTTACGAGCAGTACGTC.

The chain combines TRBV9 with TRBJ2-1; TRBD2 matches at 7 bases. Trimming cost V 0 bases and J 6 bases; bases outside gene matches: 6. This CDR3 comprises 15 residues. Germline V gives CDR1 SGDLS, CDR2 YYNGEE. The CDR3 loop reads CASSVGAGASNEQFF. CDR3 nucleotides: TGTGCCAGCAGCGTAGGGGCGGGAGCAAGCAATGAGCAGTTCTTC.

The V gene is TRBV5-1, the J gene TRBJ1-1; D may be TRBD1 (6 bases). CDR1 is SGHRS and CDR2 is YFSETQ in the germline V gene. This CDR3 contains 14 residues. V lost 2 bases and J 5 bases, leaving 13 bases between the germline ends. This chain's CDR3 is CASSLPPGETEAFF. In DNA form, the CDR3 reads TGCGCCAGCAGCTTACCTCCAGGGGAAACTGAAGCTTTCTTT. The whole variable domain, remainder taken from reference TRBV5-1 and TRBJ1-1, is KAGVTQTPRYLIKTRGQQVTLSCSPISGHRSVSWYQQTPGQGLQFLFEYFSETQRNKGNFPGRFSGRQFSNSRSEMNVSTLELGDSALYLCASSLPPGETEAFFGQGTRLTVV.

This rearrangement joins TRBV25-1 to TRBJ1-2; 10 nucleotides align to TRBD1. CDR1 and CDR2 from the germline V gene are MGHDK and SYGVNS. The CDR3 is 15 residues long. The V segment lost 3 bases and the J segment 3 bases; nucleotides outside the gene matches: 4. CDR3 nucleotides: TGTGCCAGCAGTGACCGGGACAGGGGTGACTATGGCTACACCTTC. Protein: CASSDRDRGDYGYTF.

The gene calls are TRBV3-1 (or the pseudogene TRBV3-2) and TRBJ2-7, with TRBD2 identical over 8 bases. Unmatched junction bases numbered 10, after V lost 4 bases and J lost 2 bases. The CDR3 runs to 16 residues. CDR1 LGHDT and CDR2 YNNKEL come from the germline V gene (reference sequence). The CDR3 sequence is CASSRTPAGGTYEQYV. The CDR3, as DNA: TGTGCCAGCAGCCGCACCCCTGCGGGAGGTACCTACGAGCAGTACGTC.

CDR3 sequence reads: CASSVAPGLYEQYF. Here the CDR3 DNA reads TGTGCCAGCAGCGTAGCCCCCGGGCTCTACGAGCAGTACTTC. V is TRBV9 and J is TRBJ2-7, with unresolved D. CDR1 is SGDLS and CDR2 is YYNGEE in the germline V gene. This CDR3 spans 14 amino acids. V lost 0 bases and J lost 3, with 10 bases in between.

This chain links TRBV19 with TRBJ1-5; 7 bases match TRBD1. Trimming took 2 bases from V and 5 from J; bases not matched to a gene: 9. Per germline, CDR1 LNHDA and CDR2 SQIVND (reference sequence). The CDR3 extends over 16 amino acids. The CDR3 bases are TGTGCCAGTAGTATACAGGGACAGACCTATTATCAGCCCCAGCATTTT. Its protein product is CASSIQGQTYYQPQHF.

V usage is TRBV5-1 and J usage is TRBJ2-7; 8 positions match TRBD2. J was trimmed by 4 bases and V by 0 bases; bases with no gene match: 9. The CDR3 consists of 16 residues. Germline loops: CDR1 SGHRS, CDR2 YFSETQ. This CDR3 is CASSLGPTSVSYEQYF. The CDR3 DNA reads TGCGCCAGCAGCTTGGGACCGACTAGCGTCTCGTACGAGCAGTACTTC.

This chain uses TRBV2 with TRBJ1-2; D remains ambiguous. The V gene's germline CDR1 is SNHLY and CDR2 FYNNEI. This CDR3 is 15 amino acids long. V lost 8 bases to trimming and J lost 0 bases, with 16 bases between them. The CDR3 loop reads CASYQTGFPNYGYTF. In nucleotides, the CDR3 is TGTGCCAGCTATCAAACGGGGTTCCCTAACTATGGCTACACCTTC.

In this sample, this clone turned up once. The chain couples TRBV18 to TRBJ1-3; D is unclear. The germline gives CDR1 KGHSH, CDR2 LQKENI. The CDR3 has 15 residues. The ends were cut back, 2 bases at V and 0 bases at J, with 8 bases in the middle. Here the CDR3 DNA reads TGTGCCAGCTCACCAGGACCCAGCTCTGGAAACACCATATATTTT. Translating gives CASSPGPSSGNTIYF.

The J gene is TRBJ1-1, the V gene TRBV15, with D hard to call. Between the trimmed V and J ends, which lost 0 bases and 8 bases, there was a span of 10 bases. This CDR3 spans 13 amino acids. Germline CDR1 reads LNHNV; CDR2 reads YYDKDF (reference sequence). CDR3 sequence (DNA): TGTGCCACCAGCAGAGATAAAGTGGGCGAAGCTTTCTTT. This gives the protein CATSRDKVGEAFF.

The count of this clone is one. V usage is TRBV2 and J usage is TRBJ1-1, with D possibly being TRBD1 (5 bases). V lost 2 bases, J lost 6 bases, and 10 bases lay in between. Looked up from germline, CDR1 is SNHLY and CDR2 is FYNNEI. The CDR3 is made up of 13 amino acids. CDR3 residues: CASSESGLAEAFF. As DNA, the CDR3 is TGTGCCAGCAGTGAATCAGGGTTGGCTGAAGCTTTCTTT.

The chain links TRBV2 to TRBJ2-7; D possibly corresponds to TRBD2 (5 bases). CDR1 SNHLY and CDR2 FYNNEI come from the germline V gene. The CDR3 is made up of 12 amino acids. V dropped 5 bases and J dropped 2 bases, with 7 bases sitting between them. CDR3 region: CASSTGTYEQYV. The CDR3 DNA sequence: TGTGCCAGCAGTACGGGAACCTACGAGCAGTACGTC.

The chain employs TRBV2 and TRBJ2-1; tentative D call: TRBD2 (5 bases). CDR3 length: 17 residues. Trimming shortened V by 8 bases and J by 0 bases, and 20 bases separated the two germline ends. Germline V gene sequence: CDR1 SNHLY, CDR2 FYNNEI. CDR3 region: CASHPSGSRLSYNEQFF. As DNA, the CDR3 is TGTGCCAGCCACCCCAGTGGGAGTCGCCTCTCCTACAATGAGCAGTTCTTC.

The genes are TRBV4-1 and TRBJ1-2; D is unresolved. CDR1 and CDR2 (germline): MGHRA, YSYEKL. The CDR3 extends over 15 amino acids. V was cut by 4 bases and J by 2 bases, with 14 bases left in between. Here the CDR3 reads CASSPGGSRNYGYTF. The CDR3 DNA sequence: TGCGCCAGCAGCCCTGGCGGTTCCCGAAACTATGGCTACACCTTC.

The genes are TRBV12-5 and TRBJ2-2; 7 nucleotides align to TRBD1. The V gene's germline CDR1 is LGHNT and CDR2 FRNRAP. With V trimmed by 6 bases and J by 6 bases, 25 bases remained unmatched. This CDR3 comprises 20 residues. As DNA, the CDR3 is TGTGCTAGTGGCACGCCTTCCCACCTAAATTTAGGGCAGGGGGCCGGGGAGCTGTTTTTT. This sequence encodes CASGTPSHLNLGQGAGELFF.

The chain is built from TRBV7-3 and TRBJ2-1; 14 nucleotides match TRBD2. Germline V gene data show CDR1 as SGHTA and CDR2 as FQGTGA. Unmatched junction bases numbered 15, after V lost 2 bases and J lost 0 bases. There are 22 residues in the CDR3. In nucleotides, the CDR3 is TGTGCCAGCAGCTTAGTGGGGACTAGCGGGAGCGGAGGTTACAGCTCCTACAATGAGCAGTTCTTC. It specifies CASSLVGTSGSGGYSSYNEQFF.

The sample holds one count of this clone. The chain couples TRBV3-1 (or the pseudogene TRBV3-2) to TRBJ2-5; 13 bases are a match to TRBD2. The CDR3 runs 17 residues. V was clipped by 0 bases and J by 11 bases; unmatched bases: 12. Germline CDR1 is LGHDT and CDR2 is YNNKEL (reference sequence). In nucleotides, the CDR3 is TGTGCCAGCAGCCAAGAGAGGACTAGCGGGGGCCGTCTCGTACAGTACTTC. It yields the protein CASSQERTSGGRLVQYF.

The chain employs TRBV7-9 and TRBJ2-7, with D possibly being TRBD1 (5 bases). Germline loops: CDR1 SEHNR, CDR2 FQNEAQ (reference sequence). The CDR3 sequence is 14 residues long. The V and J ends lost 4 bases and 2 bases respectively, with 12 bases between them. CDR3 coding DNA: TGTGCCAGCAGCTCCTCATGGGGCACCTACGAGCAGTACTTC. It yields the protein CASSSSWGTYEQYF.

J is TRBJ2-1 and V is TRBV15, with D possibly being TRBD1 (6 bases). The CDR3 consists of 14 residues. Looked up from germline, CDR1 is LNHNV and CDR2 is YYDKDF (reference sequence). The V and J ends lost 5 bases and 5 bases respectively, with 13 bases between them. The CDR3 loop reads CATSPRDTHNEQFF. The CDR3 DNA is TGTGCCACCAGCCCCCGGGACACTCACAATGAGCAGTTCTTC.

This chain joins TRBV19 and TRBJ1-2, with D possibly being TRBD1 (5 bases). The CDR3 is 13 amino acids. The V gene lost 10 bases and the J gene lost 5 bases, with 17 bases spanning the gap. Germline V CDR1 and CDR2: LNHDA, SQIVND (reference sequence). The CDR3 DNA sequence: TGTGCCATCTACTTAGGGGCCGGATATGGCTACACCTTC. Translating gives CAIYLGAGYGYTF.